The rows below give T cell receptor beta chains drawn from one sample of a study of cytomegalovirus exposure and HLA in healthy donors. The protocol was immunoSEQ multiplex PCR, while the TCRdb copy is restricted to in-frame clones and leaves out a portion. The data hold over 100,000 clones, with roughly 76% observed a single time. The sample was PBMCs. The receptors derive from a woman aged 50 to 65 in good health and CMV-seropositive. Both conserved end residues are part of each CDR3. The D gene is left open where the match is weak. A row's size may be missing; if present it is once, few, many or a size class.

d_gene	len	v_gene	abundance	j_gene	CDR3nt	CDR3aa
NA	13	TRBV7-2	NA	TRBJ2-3	TGTGCCAGCAGCTTATTCCCCCGAGATACGCAGTATTTT	CASSLFPRDTQYF
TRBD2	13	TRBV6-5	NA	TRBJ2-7	TGTGCCAGCAGTTACACTAGCGCAAACGAGCAGTACTTC	CASSYTSANEQYF
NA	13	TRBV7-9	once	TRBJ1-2	TGTGCCAGCAGCCCGGACAGCTTCTATGGCTACACCTTC	CASSPDSFYGYTF
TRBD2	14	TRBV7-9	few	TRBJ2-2	TGTGCCAGCAGCTTAGTCTCTAGCGGCGGGGAGCTGTTTTTT	CASSLVSSGGELFF
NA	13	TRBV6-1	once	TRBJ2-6	TGTGCCAGCTCAGGGTCTGGGGCCAACGTCCTGACTTTC	CASSGSGANVLTF
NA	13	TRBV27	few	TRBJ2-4	TGTGCCAGCAGTATACCTGACCGAAACAGTCAGTACTTC	CASSIPDRNSQYF
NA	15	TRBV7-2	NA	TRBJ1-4	TGTGCCAGCAGCTTAAGGGTAGGGAGTAATGAAAAACTGTTTTTT	CASSLRVGSNEKLFF
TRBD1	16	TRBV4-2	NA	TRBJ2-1	TGTGCCAGCAGCCAAGATCCCGGGACAGGGGGCGGTGAGCAGTTCTTC	CASSQDPGTGGGEQFF
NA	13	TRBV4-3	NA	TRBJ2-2	TGCGCCAGCAGCCCAGGGAACACCGGGGAGCTGTTTTTT	CASSPGNTGELFF
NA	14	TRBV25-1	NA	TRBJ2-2	TGTGCCAGCAGTGGGGCGGGAAACACCGGGGAGCTGTTTTTT	CASSGAGNTGELFF
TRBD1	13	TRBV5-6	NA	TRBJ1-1	TGTGCCAGCAGCTTGGTGGGGACAGGGAAAGCTTTCTTT	CASSLVGTGKAFF
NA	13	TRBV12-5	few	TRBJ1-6	TGTGCTAGTGGTTCGGCGGTAAATTCACCCCTCCACTTT	CASGSAVNSPLHF
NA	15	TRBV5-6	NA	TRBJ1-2	TGTGCCAGCAGCCGTCAACAGGGTGTACTTGAAGTGGACACCTTC	CASSRQQGVLEVDTF
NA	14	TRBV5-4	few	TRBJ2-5	TGTGCCAGCAGCTCCCGGACAGCCAAAGAGACCCAGTACTTC	CASSSRTAKETQYF
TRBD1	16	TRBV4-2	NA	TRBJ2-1	TGTGCCAGCAGCCGAGGCGGGACAGGGGCCTACAATGAGCAGTTCTTC	CASSRGGTGAYNEQFF
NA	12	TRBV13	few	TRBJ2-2	TGTGCCAGCAGCTTATTAGGGGGTGAGCTGTTTTTT	CASSLLGGELFF
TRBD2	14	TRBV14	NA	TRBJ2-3	TGTGCCAGCAGCCAACGGCGGCGGGAGGGTACGCAGTATTTT	CASSQRRREGTQYF
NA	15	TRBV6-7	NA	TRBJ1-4	TGTGCCAGCAGTGGAGGGATTGCAACTAATGAAAAACTGTTTTTT	CASSGGIATNEKLFF
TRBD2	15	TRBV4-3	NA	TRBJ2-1	TGCGCCAGCAGCCAACTAGCGGGAGGGTACAATGAGCAGTTCTTC	CASSQLAGGYNEQFF
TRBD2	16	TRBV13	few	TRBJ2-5	TGTGCCAGCAGCCTCAAGACTAGCGGAAACCAAGAGACCCAGTACTTC	CASSLKTSGNQETQYF
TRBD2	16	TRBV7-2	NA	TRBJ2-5	TGTGCCAGCAGCTCCGGACTAGCGGGAGGACAAGAGACCCAGTACTTC	CASSSGLAGGQETQYF
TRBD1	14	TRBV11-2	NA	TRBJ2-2	TGTGCCAGCAGCTCTCAGAGACAGGGCGGGGAGCTGTTTTTT	CASSSQRQGGELFF
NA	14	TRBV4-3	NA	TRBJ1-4	TGCGCCAGCAGCCGCCAGGGTGACGATGAAAAACTGTTTTTT	CASSRQGDDEKLFF
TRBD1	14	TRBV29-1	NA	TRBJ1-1	TGCAGCGTTGTCCCCCAGGGGGCAGGCACTGAAGCTTTCTTT	CSVVPQGAGTEAFF
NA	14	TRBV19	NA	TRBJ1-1	TGTGCCAGTAGCGCCTTGAGCGCTTACACTGAAGCTTTCTTT	CASSALSAYTEAFF
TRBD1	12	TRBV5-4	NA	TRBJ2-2	TGTGCCAGCAGCTTGGGGACAGGGAGGCTGTTTTTT	CASSLGTGRLFF
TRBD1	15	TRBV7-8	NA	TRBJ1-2	TGTGCCAGCAGCTTAGAGGCCGGACAGGGGCACGGCTACACCTTC	CASSLEAGQGHGYTF
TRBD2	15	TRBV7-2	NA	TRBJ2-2	TGTGCCAGCAGCCGTAGCGGGGGGCCCACCGGGGAGCTGTTTTTT	CASSRSGGPTGELFF
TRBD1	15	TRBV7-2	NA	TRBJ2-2	TGTGCCAGCAGCTTACTGCCAGGGGGTATCGGGGAGCTGTTTTTT	CASSLLPGGIGELFF
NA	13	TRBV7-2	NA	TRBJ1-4	TGTGCCAGCAGCAATGGACTATATGAAAAACTGTTTTTT	CASSNGLYEKLFF
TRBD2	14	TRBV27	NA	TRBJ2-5	TGTGCCAGCAGTTTGGGAGGGTATGGGGAGACCCAGTACTTC	CASSLGGYGETQYF
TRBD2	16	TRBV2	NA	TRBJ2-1	TGTGCCAGCAGTGAATCCAGCGGGGGGACATACAATGAGCAGTTCTTC	CASSESSGGTYNEQFF
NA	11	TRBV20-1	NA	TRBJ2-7	TGCAGTGCTAGAGGGCCGTACGAGCAGTACTTC	CSARGPYEQYF
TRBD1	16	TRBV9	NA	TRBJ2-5	TGTGCCAGCAGCGAACCGCCGGGACAGGGAGAAGAGACCCAGTACTTC	CASSEPPGQGEETQYF
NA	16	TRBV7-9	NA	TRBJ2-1	TGTGCCAGCAGCTACCCTTTATCGAGCTCCTACAATGAGCAGTTCTTC	CASSYPLSSSYNEQFF
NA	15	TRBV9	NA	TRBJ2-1	TGTGCCAGCAGCGCCGGGACTCTCCGGGGGAATGAGCAGTTCTTC	CASSAGTLRGNEQFF
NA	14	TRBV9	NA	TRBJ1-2	TGTGCCAGCAGCGTCGGGGGAACGAACTATGGCTACACCTTC	CASSVGGTNYGYTF
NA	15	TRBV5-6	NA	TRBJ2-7	TGTGCCAGCAGCGTTAGGGGCAGGACCCCCGGCGAGCAGTACTTC	CASSVRGRTPGEQYF
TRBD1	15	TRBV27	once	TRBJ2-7	TGTGCCAGCAGCCCCGTCTTGACAGGGTCCTACGAGCAGTACTTC	CASSPVLTGSYEQYF
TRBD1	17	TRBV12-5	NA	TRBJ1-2	TGTGCTAGTGGTCAGGGACAGGGGATAGCGCGCTACTATGGCTACACCTTC	CASGQGQGIARYYGYTF
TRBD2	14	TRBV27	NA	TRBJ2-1	TGTGCCAGCAGCTTAGCGGGAGTATACAATGAGCAGTTCTTC	CASSLAGVYNEQFF
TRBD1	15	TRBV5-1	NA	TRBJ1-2	TGCGCCAGCAGCTCGTTAACAGGGGTATTATATGGCTACACCTTC	CASSSLTGVLYGYTF
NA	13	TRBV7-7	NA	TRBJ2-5	TGTGCCAGCAGCTTTACGGGCCAAGAGACCCAGTACTTC	CASSFTGQETQYF
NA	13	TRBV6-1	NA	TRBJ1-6	TGTGCCAGCAGGGAGGACAGTAATTCACCCCTCCACTTT	CASREDSNSPLHF
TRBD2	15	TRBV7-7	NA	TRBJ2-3	TGTGCCAGCAGCTTAGCGGGACTAAGCACAGATACGCAGTATTTT	CASSLAGLSTDTQYF